This record covers a single T cell receptor (beta chain). Its target is not known. V was trimmed by 5 bases and J by 3 bases, leaving 18 bases between them. The CDR3 sequence is 16 residues long. Germline V CDR1 and CDR2: SGHTA, FQGTGA. Using a J-beta primer mix together with a sample-barcoded 5' primer, a second PCR was run for about 6 to 11 cycles. TCRdb independently ran MiXCR on the 5' RACE reads; one entry per CDR3 protein. Of about 1.6 million distinct CDR3 sequences listed, about 31% are singletons. This record belongs to a study of blood T cells in healthy people across ages. Overall study findings and caveats: Investigators viewed diversity estimates from one million T cells as underestimates, the study reported.

The specimen sequenced was blood. This TCR was sampled from a woman between 25 and 40 years old in good health. The chain recombines TRBV7-3 with TRBJ2-3; a weak D match, TRBD2 (5 bases). The CDR3 loop is CASSPTGGSETDTQYF. CDR3 bases: TGTGCCAGCAGCCCCACCGGCGGGTCTGAGACAGATACGCAGTATTTT.